The 15 T cell receptor beta chains reported below all come from one sample, sequenced in a study of shared clonotypes between healthy human individuals. Measured with immunoSEQ multiplex PCR; TCRdb has only the in-frame clones, and not every one. This table holds over a million clones, over 95% found once. The sample taken for sequencing was naive CD4+ T cells sorted from blood. Regarding subset: CD45RA+ positively selected. These receptors were collected from a man aged 25-45 years in good health.

J is TRBJ2-7 and V is TRBV18; a weak D match, TRBD1 (6 bases). V lost 4 bases, J lost 5 bases, and 21 bases lay in between. CDR3 length: 16 amino acids. Germline CDR1 is KGHSH and CDR2 is LQKENI. CDR3 sequence: CASSLGPQGIGDEQYF. The CDR3 coding sequence is TGTGCCAGCTCACTTGGACCCCAGGGGATCGGTGACGAGCAGTACTTC. Drawing the rest from reference TRBV18 and TRBJ2-7, the complete variable domain is NAGVMQNPRHLVRRRGQEARLRCSPMKGHSHVYWYRQLPEEGLKFMVYLQKENIIDESGMPKERFSAEFPKEGPSILRIQQVVRGDSAAYFCASSLGPQGIGDEQYFGPGTRLTVT.

DNA of the CDR3: TGTGCCAGCAGCGAACGGACTAGCGGGGGATTCTACGAGCAGTACTTC. Translating it yields CASSERTSGGFYEQYF. The J gene is TRBJ2-7, the V gene TRBV7-9, with 13 bases lining up with TRBD2. CDR3 length: 16 residues. V gave up 5 bases and J gave up 3 bases; unmatched junction bases: 7. Per the germline V gene, CDR1 is SEHNR and CDR2 is FQNEAQ (reference sequence).

This clone came up once. The rearrangement links TRBV7-2 to TRBJ2-7; D is perhaps TRBD2 (6 bases). The CDR3 consists of 14 residues. Deletions cut 8 bases from V and 3 bases from J, with 17 bases between. Germline CDR1 is SGHTA and CDR2 is FQGNSA. DNA for the CDR3: TGTGCCAGCGGACTCAGTGGGGGGTACTACGAGCAGTACTTC. Encoded protein: CASGLSGGYYEQYF. The variable domain in full, completed from reference TRBV7-2 and TRBJ2-7, reads GAGVSQSPSNKVTEKGKDVELRCDPISGHTALYWYRQSLGQGLEFLIYFQGNSAPDKSGLPSDRFSAERTGGSVSTLTIQRTQQEDSAVYLCASGLSGGYYEQYFGPGTRLTVT.

This chain connects TRBV5-1 to TRBJ1-4; D gene ambiguous. Trimming left V 0 bases short and J 12 bases short, with 15 bases between. CDR3 size: 14 residues. Germline V gene lookup returns CDR1 SGHRS and CDR2 YFSETQ. In nucleotides, the CDR3 is TGCGCCAGCAGCTTGGAGGAGGGTTGGCGGGAACTGTTTTTT. Translated: CASSLEEGWRELFF.

The chain has TRBV5-6 and TRBJ1-1; TRBD1 matches at 7 bases. The CDR3 is made up of 11 amino acids. V lost 2 bases and J lost 9; bases outside the gene matches: 1. Per the germline V gene, CDR1 is SGHDT and CDR2 is YYEEEE. This chain's CDR3 is CASSLRGQAFF. CDR3 coding DNA: TGTGCCAGCAGCTTAAGGGGGCAAGCTTTCTTT.

J is TRBJ1-4 and V is TRBV29-1; TRBD1 aligns across 9 bases. The CDR3 totals 13 residues. The junction had 2 bases not matched to a gene; V was cut back by 7 bases and J by 2 bases. The germline V gene encodes CDR1 SQVTM and CDR2 ANQGSEA. The CDR3 bases are TGCAGCGCCGGGACAGGGACTAATGAAAAACTGTTTTTT. This sequence encodes CSAGTGTNEKLFF. Full variable domain (missing parts from reference TRBV29-1 and TRBJ1-4): SAVISQKPSRDICQRGTSLTIQCQVDSQVTMMFWYRQQPGQSLTLIATANQGSEATYESGFVIDKFPISRPNLTFSTLTVSNMSPEDSSIYLCSAGTGTNEKLFFGSGTQLSVL.

Details on this clone: Additional DNA sequences in this sample encode the identical CDR3. Here the CDR3 DNA reads TGTGCCAGCTCCCCTCGGAGGGAGAACTATGGCTACACCTTC. Translation gives CASSPRRENYGYTF. The chain uses TRBV5-4 and TRBJ1-2, with D unresolved. The CDR3 covers 14 residues. Germline V gene data show CDR1 as SGHNT and CDR2 as YYREEE (reference sequence). The ends were cut back, 7 bases at V and 2 bases at J, with 15 bases in the middle.

The chain is built from TRBV19 and TRBJ2-1; D not resolved. Germline V gene data show CDR1 as LNHDA and CDR2 as SQIVND (reference sequence). The CDR3 runs to 12 residues. With 0 bases removed from V and 15 bases from J, the gap between germline ends came to 12 bases. In DNA, the CDR3 is TGTGCCAGTAGTATAGACCTTCCCCGGGTGTTCTTC. Its translation is CASSIDLPRVFF. Variable domain in full (rest from reference TRBV19 and TRBJ2-1): DGGITQSPKYLFRKEGQNVTLSCEQNLNHDAMYWYRQDPGQGLRLIYYSQIVNDFQKGDIAEGYSVSREKKESFPLTVTSAQKNPTAFYLCASSIDLPRVFFGPGTRLTVL.

A note on this clone: The sample holds other DNA sequences that translate to the same CDR3. This chain joins TRBV5-1 and TRBJ1-2; D gene uncertain. The germline V and J ends were trimmed by 0 bases and 5 bases, with 8 bases remaining between them. CDR3 length: 13 amino acids. Germline V CDR1 and CDR2: SGHRS, YFSETQ. CDR3 DNA: TGCGCCAGCAGCTTGGAATCCGGGTATGGCTACACCTTC. Amino acids: CASSLESGYGYTF.

The chain uses TRBV5-1 and TRBJ2-4; 7 bases line up with TRBD1. In germline, CDR1 is SGHRS, CDR2 YFSETQ. The CDR3 totals 13 residues. The ends lost 3 bases at V and 5 bases at J; junction bases unmatched: 2. The CDR3 loop is CASSWDSQNIQYF. The CDR3 DNA reads TGCGCCAGCAGCTGGGACAGCCAAAACATTCAGTACTTC. The whole variable domain, filled in from reference TRBV5-1 and TRBJ2-4, reads KAGVTQTPRYLIKTRGQQVTLSCSPISGHRSVSWYQQTPGQGLQFLFEYFSETQRNKGNFPGRFSGRQFSNSRSEMNVSTLELGDSALYLCASSWDSQNIQYFGAGTRLSVL.

The chain employs TRBV6-1 and TRBJ2-1; 9 bases fit TRBD1. The CDR3 has 16 amino acids. V dropped 4 bases and J dropped 1; count of bases not matched to a gene: 5. CDR1 and CDR2 (germline): MNHNS, SASEGT. CDR3 in DNA: TGTGCCAGCAGTGGGGACAGGGTTCGTTCCTACAATGAGCAGTTCTTC. This gives the protein CASSGDRVRSYNEQFF.

The V and J genes are TRBV7-3 and TRBJ2-1, with 14 nucleotides matching TRBD2. The length of the CDR3 is 15 residues. Germline trimming cut 5 bases from V and 6 bases from J; bases unmatched to any gene: 3. The germline V gene encodes CDR1 SGHTA and CDR2 FQGTGA. In DNA form, the CDR3 reads TGTGCCAGCAGCCTAGGGACTAGCGGGAGCAATGAGCAGTTCTTC. Translating it yields CASSLGTSGSNEQFF.

Only one count was recorded for this clone. The chain joins TRBV14 to TRBJ2-5; 7 positions agree with TRBD1. The V and J ends lost 4 bases and 2 bases, in that order; junction bases with no gene match: 10. The CDR3 has 16 residues. Per germline, CDR1 SGHDN and CDR2 FVKESK. The chain's CDR3 is CASSRLPGQTQETQYF. The CDR3 coding sequence is TGTGCCAGCAGCCGGCTACCGGGACAGACACAAGAGACCCAGTACTTC. The variable domain in full, with the rest retrieved from reference TRBV14 and TRBJ2-5, is EAGVTQFPSHSVIEKGQTVTLRCDPISGHDNLYWYRRVMGKEIKFLLHFVKESKQDESGMPNNRFLAERTGGTYSTLKVQPAELEDSGVYFCASSRLPGQTQETQYFGPGTRLLVL.

The chain joins TRBV4-2 to TRBJ2-7, with D perhaps matching TRBD1 (7 bases). The CDR3 length is 18 residues. Trimming left V 1 base short and J 0 bases short, with 19 bases between. CDR1 is LGHNA and CDR2 is YNFKEQ in the germline V gene. The chain's CDR3 is CASSQVVSGGGSSYEQYF. Here the CDR3 DNA reads TGTGCCAGCAGCCAAGTTGTTAGCGGAGGGGGCAGCTCCTACGAGCAGTACTTC.

V and J are TRBV18 and TRBJ2-3, with D possibly being TRBD1 (8 bases). The germline V gene has CDR1 KGHSH and CDR2 LQKENI. The CDR3 has 16 residues. V was cut by 2 bases and J by 5 bases, with 17 bases left in between. As DNA, the CDR3 is TGTGCCAGCTCACCAACCGGGGGGACAGGAGGAGATACGCAGTATTTT. This encodes CASSPTGGTGGDTQYF.